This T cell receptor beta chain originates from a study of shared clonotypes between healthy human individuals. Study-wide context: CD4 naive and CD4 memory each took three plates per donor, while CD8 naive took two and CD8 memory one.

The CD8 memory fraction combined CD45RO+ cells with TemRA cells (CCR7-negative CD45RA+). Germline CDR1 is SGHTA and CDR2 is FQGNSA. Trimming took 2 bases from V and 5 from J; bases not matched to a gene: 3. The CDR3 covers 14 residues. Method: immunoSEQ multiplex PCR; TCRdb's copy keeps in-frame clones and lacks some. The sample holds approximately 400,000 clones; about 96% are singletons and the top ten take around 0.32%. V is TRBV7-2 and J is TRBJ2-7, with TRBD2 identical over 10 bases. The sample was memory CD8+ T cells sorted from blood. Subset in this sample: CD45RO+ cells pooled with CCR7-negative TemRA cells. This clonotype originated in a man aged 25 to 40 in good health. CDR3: CASSLRLAGDEQYF. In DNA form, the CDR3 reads TGTGCCAGCAGCTTACGTCTAGCGGGAGACGAGCAGTACTTC.